The subject of this entry is one TCR beta chain. The sample originates from a study of blood T cell repertoires in COVID-19. In the study overall: Acute and convalescent COVID-19 samples came from the United States, Italy and Spain. The analysed material was cDNA or gDNA that came from T cells, B-cell-depleted T cells, or PBMCs.

Per the germline V gene, CDR1 is SGDLS and CDR2 is YYNGEE. The CDR3 is 13 residues long. The V end was cut by 10 bases, the J end by 3 bases, with 16 bases between. The protocol was immunoSEQ multiplex PCR, while the TCRdb copy is restricted to in-frame clones and leaves out a portion. The profile shows roughly 260,000 clones, 70% to 90% of them singletons. The study drew participants aged 18 to 89 years from some 23 US areas. The chain carries TRBV9 and TRBJ1-2; D might be TRBD1 (5 bases). The sample comprised PBMCs or T cells enriched from blood (not recorded which). This receptor was obtained from a woman aged 45-65 years who had recovered from COVID-19. The CDR3 DNA follows: TGTGCCTCAAGGAGGGGCGCTGACTATGGCTACACCTTC. Translation gives CASRRGADYGYTF.